This T cell receptor (beta chain) was identified during a study of T cells in localized non-small cell lung cancer. The table came from immunoSEQ multiplex PCR; TCRdb's copy has only in-frame clones and leaves some out. This sample yields about 60,000 clones, of which 75% to 90% are seen a single time; roughly 2% belongs to the top ten. CDR1 MGHRA and CDR2 YSYEKL come from the germline V gene. This CDR3 region has 15 residues. Trimming pared 0 bases from V and 2 bases from J, leaving 11 bases between. The TCR originated in a woman aged 35 to 70 with stage I lung adenocarcinoma. The source material was peripheral blood, sampled before any cancer treatment. The rearrangement links TRBV4-1 to TRBJ2-7; D gene unclear. CDR3 region: CASSQEFGGAYEQYF. The CDR3 bases are TGCGCCAGCAGCCAAGAGTTCGGCGGCGCCTACGAGCAGTACTTC.